The 17 T cell receptor beta chains presented below share a single source sample, sequenced in a study of blood T cell repertoires in COVID-19. Sequencing was performed with immunoSEQ multiplex PCR; in TCRdb, only in-frame clones are kept and a portion is missing. The data hold around 200,000 clones, with around 84% observed a single time. The sequenced sample consisted of peripheral blood. These receptors originate from a woman older than 75 with active or convalescent COVID-19.

The chain combines TRBV27 with TRBJ2-1; D is perhaps TRBD1 (6 bases). Trimming took 7 bases from V and 1 from J, leaving 11 bases between them. The CDR3 totals 14 residues. The germline V gene encodes CDR1 MNHEY and CDR2 SMNVEV (reference sequence). The CDR3 DNA is TGTGCCAGCAAGGGGGTAGTGTCCTACAATGAGCAGTTCTTC. Translation: CASKGVVSYNEQFF.

This rearrangement joins TRBV3-1 (or the pseudogene TRBV3-2) to TRBJ1-6; 7 bases fit TRBD1. CDR3 length: 11 amino acids. Germline-derived CDR1 and CDR2 are LGHDT and YNNKEL (reference sequence). J was trimmed by 15 bases and V by 5 bases; bases with no gene match: 4. CDR3 nucleotide sequence: TGTGCCAGCAGCACGGACAGGAGCCTCCACTTT. Its translation is CASSTDRSLHF.

The chain links TRBV27 to TRBJ2-1; 14 nucleotides agree with TRBD2. CDR1 is MNHEY, CDR2 SMNVEV, per germline (reference sequence). Unmatched junction bases numbered 1, after V lost 2 bases and J lost 4 bases. The CDR3 consists of 16 residues. The CDR3 region is CASSLGTSGSYNEQFF. DNA of the CDR3: TGTGCCAGCAGTTTAGGGACTAGCGGGAGTTACAATGAGCAGTTCTTC.

This chain links TRBV11-2 with TRBJ1-2; D not certain. Trimming cost V 0 bases and J 4 bases, with 3 bases left between them. This CDR3 has 12 amino acids. Germline V CDR1 and CDR2: SGHAT, FQNNGV. This chain's CDR3 is CASSLDSYGYTF. The CDR3 DNA reads TGTGCCAGCAGCTTAGACAGCTATGGCTACACCTTC.

This clone was seen once. The gene calls are TRBV5-6 and TRBJ1-1; possibly TRBD1 for D (6 bases). V was pared by 0 bases and J by 4 bases, with 13 bases between. Per germline, CDR1 SGHDT and CDR2 YYEEEE. The CDR3 totals 15 residues. CDR3 amino acids: CASSLVGGSRTEAFF. The CDR3 DNA reads TGTGCCAGCAGCTTGGTTGGGGGCAGTCGCACTGAAGCTTTCTTT.

The CDR3 here is CASSLQGVGNSPLHF. CDR3 sequence (DNA): TGTGCCAGCAGCCTACAGGGCGTCGGTAATTCACCCCTCCACTTT. The genes are TRBV2 and TRBJ1-6; D may be TRBD1 (6 bases). The CDR3 is 15 residues long. V lost 6 bases and J 6 bases, leaving 15 bases between the germline ends. Germline V lookup: CDR1 SNHLY, CDR2 FYNNEI.

The table lists this clone with a count of one. This rearrangement joins TRBV18 to TRBJ2-7; 8 bases line up with TRBD1. Trimming cost V 5 bases and J 0 bases; bases outside gene matches: 3. There are 14 residues in the CDR3. Germline V CDR1 and CDR2: KGHSH, LQKENI. CDR3 in amino acids: CASSAGTGSYEQYF. In nucleotides, the CDR3 is TGTGCCAGCTCAGCCGGGACAGGCTCCTACGAGCAGTACTTC.

This chain joins TRBV18 and TRBJ2-1; D remains ambiguous. Germline-derived CDR1 and CDR2 are KGHSH and LQKENI. V was cut by 3 bases and J by 8 bases, with 8 bases left in between. The CDR3 totals 12 residues. The CDR3 here is CASSPRRDEQFF. In nucleotides, the CDR3 is TGTGCCAGCTCACCGAGAAGAGATGAGCAGTTCTTC.

The rearrangement links TRBV3-1 (or the pseudogene TRBV3-2) to TRBJ2-1; TRBD2 agrees at 8 bases. Germline lookup yields CDR1 LGHDT and CDR2 YNNKEL (reference sequence). CDR3 size: 11 residues. V was clipped by 7 bases and J by 9 bases; unmatched bases: 2. For the CDR3, the DNA is TGTGCCAGCACCGGGAGGGGTGAGCAGTTCTTC. Translating it yields CASTGRGEQFF.

V usage is TRBV7-9 and J usage is TRBJ2-3; 7 bases line up with TRBD2. Germline loops: CDR1 SEHNR, CDR2 FQNEAQ (reference sequence). Germline trimming cut 3 bases from V and 4 bases from J; bases unmatched to any gene: 7. The CDR3 consists of 15 residues. The CDR3 bases are TGTGCCAGCAGCTTCGGACTAGGACGCGCAGATACGCAGTATTTT. Amino acid sequence: CASSFGLGRADTQYF.

This clone appeared once. CDR3 amino acids: CASSSRRSGYTF. In nucleotides, the CDR3 is TGTGCCAGCAGTTCGCGTCGTAGTGGCTACACCTTC. The chain carries TRBV7-2 and TRBJ1-2; no clear D gene. The CDR3 covers 12 residues. CDR1 and CDR2 (germline): SGHTA, FQGNSA. The V gene lost 6 bases and the J gene lost 7 bases, with 12 bases spanning the gap. Using reference TRBV7-2 and TRBJ1-2 for the parts outside the CDR3, the full variable domain is GAGVSQSPSNKVTEKGKDVELRCDPISGHTALYWYRQSLGQGLEFLIYFQGNSAPDKSGLPSDRFSAERTGGSVSTLTIQRTQQEDSAVYLCASSSRRSGYTFGSGTRLTVV.

This clone was counted a single time. The J gene is TRBJ1-2, the V gene TRBV6-5, with 7 bases that match TRBD1. V was pared by 6 bases and J by 6 bases, with 13 bases of the junction left unmatched. Germline CDR1 and CDR2: MNHEY and SVGAGI. This CDR3 has 15 residues. CDR3 sequence: CASSREGAHTDGYTF. CDR3 DNA: TGTGCCAGCAGCCGAGAGGGGGCGCACACAGATGGCTACACCTTC.

V is TRBV11-3 and J is TRBJ2-2; the D gene is possibly TRBD1 (8 bases). The CDR3 is 15 residues long. V lost 1 base to trimming and J lost 9 bases, with 15 bases between them. Germline loops: CDR1 SGHNT, CDR2 YENEEA. The CDR3, as DNA: TGTGCCAGCAGCTTAGGAGGACAGGGAGGGCGGGAGCTGTTTTTT. This translates into CASSLGGQGGRELFF. The variable domain in full, completed from reference TRBV11-3 and TRBJ2-2, reads EAGVVQSPRYKIIEKKQPVAFWCNPISGHNTLYWYLQNLGQGPELLIRYENEEAVDDSQLPKDRFSAERLKGVDSTLKIQPAELGDSAVYLCASSLGGQGGRELFFGEGSRLTVL.

The chain carries TRBV6-2 or TRBV6-3 and TRBJ2-3, with a possible D match to TRBD2 (5 bases). Germline CDR1 is MNHEY and CDR2 is SVGEGT. This CDR3 comprises 15 residues. Trimming pared 5 bases from V and 2 bases from J, leaving 14 bases between. CDR3 in amino acids: CASSPDWTATDTQYF. The CDR3 bases are TGTGCCAGCAGTCCGGACTGGACCGCCACAGATACGCAGTATTTT.

The rearrangement uses TRBV2 and TRBJ2-6, with a tentative D call TRBD1 (6 bases). The CDR3 consists of 14 residues. V was clipped by 8 bases and J by 4 bases, with 12 bases between them. Germline loops: CDR1 SNHLY, CDR2 FYNNEI. The CDR3 DNA follows: TGTGCCAGCCAGACAGGTCCCGGGGCCAACGTCCTGACTTTC. It is translated as CASQTGPGANVLTF.

This clone has only one observation. The chain joins TRBV20-1 to TRBJ2-5, with 9 positions matching TRBD2. V lost 3 bases to trimming and J lost 5 bases; unmatched junction nucleotides: 7. Germline V gene sequence: CDR1 DFQATT, CDR2 SNEGSKA (reference sequence). The CDR3 runs 14 residues. The CDR3 sequence: CSASSGGPRETQYF. In DNA, the CDR3 is TGCAGTGCTAGTAGCGGGGGCCCGAGGGAGACCCAGTACTTC.

The rearrangement uses TRBV29-1 and TRBJ2-2, with D tentatively TRBD2 (5 bases). The V gene's germline CDR1 is SQVTM and CDR2 ANQGSEA. The CDR3 covers 16 residues. V shed 7 bases and J shed 0 bases, with 18 bases lying between them. Here the CDR3 reads CSASTGVGTNTGELFF. CDR3 bases: TGCAGCGCTTCGACCGGGGTCGGGACGAACACCGGGGAGCTGTTTTTT.